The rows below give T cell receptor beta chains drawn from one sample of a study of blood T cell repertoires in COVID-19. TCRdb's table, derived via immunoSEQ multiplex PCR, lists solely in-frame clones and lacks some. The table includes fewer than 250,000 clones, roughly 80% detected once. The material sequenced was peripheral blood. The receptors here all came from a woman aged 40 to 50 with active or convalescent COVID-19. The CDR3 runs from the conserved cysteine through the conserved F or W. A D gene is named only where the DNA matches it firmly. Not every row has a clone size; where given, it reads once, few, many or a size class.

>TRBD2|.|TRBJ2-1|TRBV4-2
TGTGCCAGCAGCCAAGTCGGAAGAGGGGAGCGGGGGTACAATGAGCAGTTCTTC
CASSQVGRGERGYNEQFF
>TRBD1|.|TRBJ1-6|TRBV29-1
TGCAGCGTTGAAGGGACAGGGCCTAATTCACCCCTCCACTTT
CSVEGTGPNSPLHF
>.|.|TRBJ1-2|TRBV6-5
TGTGCCAGCAGTCACGAGCTCTATGGCTACACCTTC
CASSHELYGYTF
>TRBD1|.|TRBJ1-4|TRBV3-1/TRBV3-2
TGTGCCAGCAGCCAAGGGGACAGAACCGATGAAAAACTGTTTTTT
CASSQGDRTDEKLFF
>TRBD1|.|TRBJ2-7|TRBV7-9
TGTGCCAGCAGCTTAAGACAGGGGGCTAGGGGACAGTACTTC
CASSLRQGARGQYF
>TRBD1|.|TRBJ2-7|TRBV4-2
TGTGCCAGCAGTAAAGGGGGGACAGGGGGCTACGAGCAGTACTTC
CASSKGGTGGYEQYF
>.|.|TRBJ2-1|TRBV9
TGTGCCAGCAGTGAAGATTCCAGATTCGATGAGCAGTTCTTC
CASSEDSRFDEQFF
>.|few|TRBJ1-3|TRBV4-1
TGCGCCAGCAGCCCCCCGGGGGGAGGTTTCTCTGGAAACACCATATATTTT
CASSPPGGGFSGNTIYF
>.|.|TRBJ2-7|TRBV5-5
TGTGCCAGCAGCTTGGGGTTGGGGAGCTCCTACGAGCAGTACTTC
CASSLGLGSSYEQYF
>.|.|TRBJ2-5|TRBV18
TGTGCCAGCTCACCACCCACCGGGACTGGGTGGCAAGAGACCCAGTACTTC
CASSPPTGTGWQETQYF
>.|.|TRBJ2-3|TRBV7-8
TGTGCCAGCAGCTTAGTGGGCCTCACAGATACGCAGTATTTT
CASSLVGLTDTQYF
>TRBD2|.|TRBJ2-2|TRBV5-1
TGCGCCAGCAGCTTGGGTGCGAGCGGGGGGATGAACACCGGGGAGCTGTTTTTT
CASSLGASGGMNTGELFF
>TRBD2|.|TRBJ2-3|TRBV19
TGTGCCAGTAGTATAACCCCCGTCGGACTAGCGGGAGGTATTACAGATACGCAGTATTTT
CASSITPVGLAGGITDTQYF